This T cell receptor beta chain derives from a study of cytomegalovirus exposure and HLA in healthy donors. In the study overall: Of all 400 or so donors who were genotyped, roughly 81% belonged to the Caucasian-associated ancestry cluster.

Germline V gene sequence: CDR1 MNHNY, CDR2 SVGAGI (reference sequence). V shed 6 bases and J shed 2 bases, with 15 bases lying between them. The CDR3 has 15 amino acids. The PCR ran on 60 Vbeta and 13 Jbeta primers. Sequenced by immunoSEQ multiplex PCR; TCRdb stores in-frame clones only, minus some. The table includes 150,000 to 200,000 clones, around two thirds detected once. This clone has a handful of counts. The chain links TRBV6-6 to TRBJ2-3, with TRBD1 as a possible D gene (6 bases). Sequencing input: PBMCs. The receptor's source is a young man in good health and CMV-seropositive. In DNA, the CDR3 is TGTGCCAGCAGGAACAGGGAAGGGGCCACAGATACGCAGTATTTT. Translating it yields CASRNREGATDTQYF.